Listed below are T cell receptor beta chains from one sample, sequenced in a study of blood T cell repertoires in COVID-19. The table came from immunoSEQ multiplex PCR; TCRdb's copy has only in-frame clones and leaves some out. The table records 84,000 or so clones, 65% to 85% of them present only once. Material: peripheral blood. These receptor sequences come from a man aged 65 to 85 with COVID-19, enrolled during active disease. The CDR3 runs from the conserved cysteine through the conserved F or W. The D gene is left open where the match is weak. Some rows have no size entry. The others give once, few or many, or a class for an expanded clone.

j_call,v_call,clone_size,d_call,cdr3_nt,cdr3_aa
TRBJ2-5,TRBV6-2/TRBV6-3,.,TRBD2,TGTGCCAGCAGTTACCCCGGGAGGCAAGAGACCCAGTACTTC,CASSYPGRQETQYF
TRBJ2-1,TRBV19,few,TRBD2,TGTGCCAGTAGTATCCCCCCGGCAGATAGCGGGGTCATCTACAATGAGCAGTTCTTC,CASSIPPADSGVIYNEQFF
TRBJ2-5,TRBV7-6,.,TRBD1,TGTGCCAGCAGCTTTAGAGACAGGGGGGAGACCCAGTACTTC,CASSFRDRGETQYF
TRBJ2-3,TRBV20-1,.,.,TGCAGTGCTAGAGATATAGATACGCAGTATTTT,CSARDIDTQYF
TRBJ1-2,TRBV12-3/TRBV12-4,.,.,TGTGCCAGCAGGTCGGGGGGTAACTATGGCTACACCTTC,CASRSGGNYGYTF
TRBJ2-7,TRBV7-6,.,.,TGTGCCAGCAGCCCCCTAGGGGGGGACGATTACGAGCAGTACTTC,CASSPLGGDDYEQYF
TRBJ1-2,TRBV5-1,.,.,TGCGCCAGCAGCTTGGGGGGCACAGAAGCTGGCTACACCTTC,CASSLGGTEAGYTF
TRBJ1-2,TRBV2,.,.,TGTGCCAGCAGTGAGTGGGCCACAAACTATGGCTACACCTTC,CASSEWATNYGYTF
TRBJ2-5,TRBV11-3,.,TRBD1,TGTGCCAGCAGCTTATCCGGGACAGGGAGAGAGACCCAGTACTTC,CASSLSGTGRETQYF
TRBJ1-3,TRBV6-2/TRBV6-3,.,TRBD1,TGTGCCAGCAGTCCCCGGACAGGTCGCACCATATATTTT,CASSPRTGRTIYF
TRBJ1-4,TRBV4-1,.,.,TGCGCCAGCAGCCAAGACCCCCTAGCCCCCAGGGAAAAACTGTTTTTT,CASSQDPLAPREKLFF
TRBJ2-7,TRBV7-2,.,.,TGTGCCAGCAGTTCTTTAGACTCCGGGGGGCTCTACGAGCAGTACTTC,CASSSLDSGGLYEQYF
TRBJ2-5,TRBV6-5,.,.,TGTGCCAGCAGCTACAGACTAGGACGGGAGACCCAGTACTTC,CASSYRLGRETQYF
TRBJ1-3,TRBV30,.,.,TGTGCCTGGAGAGGACAGACAAACACCATATATTTT,CAWRGQTNTIYF
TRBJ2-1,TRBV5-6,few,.,TGTGCCAGCAGCAGGGGTCCGGCGGCGGATGAGCAGTTCTTC,CASSRGPAADEQFF
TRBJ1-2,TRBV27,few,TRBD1,TGTGCCAGCAGTCCCGGGACAGGGGTACGGGGCTACACCTTC,CASSPGTGVRGYTF
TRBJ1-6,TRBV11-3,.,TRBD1,TGTGCCAGCAGGACGGACAGGGAGGTTTCACCCCTCCACTTT,CASRTDREVSPLHF
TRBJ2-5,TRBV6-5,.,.,TGTGCCAGCAGTTACGGGTTAGGGCAGGGGGAGACCCAGTACTTC,CASSYGLGQGETQYF
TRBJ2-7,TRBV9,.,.,TGTGCCAGCAGCGTAGTTGCAGGTTCCTACGAGCAGTACTTC,CASSVVAGSYEQYF
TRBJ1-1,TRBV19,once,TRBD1,TGTGCCAGTAGTACAGGACAGGGGGCGCTTGGGGTTTTCTTT,CASSTGQGALGVFF
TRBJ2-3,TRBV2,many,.,TGTGCCAGCAGTGAAGCAGGAGAGCCAGATACGCAGTATTTT,CASSEAGEPDTQYF
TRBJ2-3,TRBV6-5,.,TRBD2,TGTGCCAGCAGAGACACTAGCGGGACAGATACGCAGTATTTT,CASRDTSGTDTQYF
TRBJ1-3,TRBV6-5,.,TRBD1,TGTGCCAGCAGACGGGGACAGTCCTCTGGAAACACCATATATTTT,CASRRGQSSGNTIYF
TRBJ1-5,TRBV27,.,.,TGTGCCAGCAGTCCCATCAATCAGCCCCAGCATTTT,CASSPINQPQHF
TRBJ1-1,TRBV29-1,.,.,TGCAGCGCCGGACAGAAAACTGGCACTGAAGCTTTCTTT,CSAGQKTGTEAFF
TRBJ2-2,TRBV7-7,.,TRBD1,TGTGCCACTGTAAGGACAGGTACCACCGGGGAGCTGTTTTTT,CATVRTGTTGELFF
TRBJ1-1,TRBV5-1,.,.,TGCGCCAGCAGCTTGGCCGGGTCAGGGCCTGAAGCTTTCTTT,CASSLAGSGPEAFF
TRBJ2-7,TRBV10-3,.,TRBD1,TGTGCCACAGGGACAGAAAAGATCTACGAGCAGTACTTC,CATGTEKIYEQYF